The 13 T cell receptor beta chains reported below all come from one sample, sequenced in a study of tumor-infiltrating lymphocytes in localized non-small cell lung cancer. Method: immunoSEQ multiplex PCR; TCRdb's copy keeps in-frame clones and lacks some. Here the sample spans about 9,200 clones, roughly four fifths being singletons. The sequenced sample consisted of uninvolved lung tissue not adjacent to the tumor. Receptors were obtained from a human donor with non-small cell lung cancer.

The rearrangement uses TRBV29-1 and TRBJ1-3, with unresolved D. This CDR3 contains 14 residues. Deletions cut 5 bases from V and 0 bases from J, with 11 bases between. Germline V CDR1 and CDR2: SQVTM, ANQGSEA. This chain's CDR3 is CSVYTANSGNTIYF. The CDR3 DNA reads as TGCAGCGTTTATACAGCCAACTCTGGAAACACCATATATTTT. Based on the CDR3 plus reference TRBV29-1 and TRBJ1-3, the full variable domain is SAVISQKPSRDICQRGTSLTIQCQVDSQVTMMFWYRQQPGQSLTLIATANQGSEATYESGFVIDKFPISRPNLTFSTLTVSNMSPEDSSIYLCSVYTANSGNTIYFGEGSWLTVV.

This chain uses TRBV6-5 with TRBJ2-1; D not certain. This CDR3 has 13 residues. Per germline, CDR1 MNHEY and CDR2 SVGAGI. V was shortened by 3 bases and J by 5 bases, with 8 bases between the two germline ends. In nucleotides, the CDR3 is TGTGCCAGCAGTTATATTGGAAACAATGAGCAGTTCTTC. Its protein product is CASSYIGNNEQFF.

The rearrangement links TRBV9 to TRBJ1-6; D not resolved. This CDR3 region has 14 residues. The germline V gene encodes CDR1 SGDLS and CDR2 YYNGEE. V was trimmed by 4 bases and J by 10 bases, leaving 15 bases between them. CDR3 loop: CASSPRLGGSPLHF. For the CDR3, the DNA is TGTGCCAGCAGCCCGAGGCTGGGCGGGTCACCCCTCCACTTT.

This clone has more than one count but fewer than ten. V is TRBV15 and J is TRBJ2-6; D may be TRBD2 (6 bases). Germline assignment: CDR1 LNHNV and CDR2 YYDKDF (reference sequence). The CDR3 consists of 18 residues. The V end lost 6 bases, the J end lost 0 bases, and 18 bases lay between the germline ends. The CDR3 DNA sequence: TGTGCCACCAGTCCGGGGGAGCGGAGCAGCTCTGGGGCCAACGTCCTGACTTTC. Its translation is CATSPGERSSSGANVLTF.

This chain joins TRBV11-2 and TRBJ2-7; perhaps TRBD1 as D (5 bases). Germline-derived CDR1 and CDR2 are SGHAT and FQNNGV. V was trimmed by 8 bases and J by 0 bases, leaving 14 bases between them. The CDR3 spans 14 residues. CDR3 nucleotide sequence: TGTGCCAGCCAGCAGGGTTTCAGCTCCTACGAGCAGTACTTC. This translates into CASQQGFSSYEQYF.

V gene TRBV4-1 combines with J gene TRBJ2-7; 12 nucleotides agree with TRBD2. The V segment lost 4 bases and the J segment 1 base; nucleotides outside the gene matches: 2. Germline values: CDR1 MGHRA, CDR2 YSYEKL. This CDR3 has 15 amino acids. Here the CDR3 reads CASSRGTSGSYEQYF. The CDR3 coding sequence is TGCGCCAGCAGCCGCGGGACTAGCGGGTCCTACGAGCAGTACTTC.

The J gene is TRBJ1-2, the V gene TRBV9, with D unclear. Germline CDR1 reads SGDLS; CDR2 reads YYNGEE. V gave up 0 bases and J gave up 5 bases, with 5 bases separating them. CDR3 length: 12 amino acids. The CDR3 DNA reads as TGTGCCAGCAGCGTAGCAAATTATGGCTACACCTTC. This translates into CASSVANYGYTF.

This chain uses TRBV5-1 with TRBJ1-1; 9 positions agree with TRBD1. CDR1 and CDR2 (germline): SGHRS, YFSETQ. The CDR3 runs 13 residues. V trimming: 3 bases; J trimming: 11 bases; junction bases outside the gene matches: 8. CDR3 in DNA: TGCGCCAGCAGCTCTACCGGGACAGGGTCTGCTTTCTTT. Protein product: CASSSTGTGSAFF. The entire variable domain, with the rest obtained from reference TRBV5-1 and TRBJ1-1, is as follows: KAGVTQTPRYLIKTRGQQVTLSCSPISGHRSVSWYQQTPGQGLQFLFEYFSETQRNKGNFPGRFSGRQFSNSRSEMNVSTLELGDSALYLCASSSTGTGSAFFGQGTRLTVV.

The chain employs TRBV5-1 and TRBJ2-5, with D maybe TRBD1 (6 bases). The germline gives CDR1 SGHRS, CDR2 YFSETQ. This CDR3 comprises 14 residues. Between the trimmed V and J ends, which lost 0 bases and 5 bases, there was a span of 11 bases. CDR3 sequence reads: CASSLAVRGETQYF. In DNA form, the CDR3 reads TGCGCCAGCAGCTTGGCTGTCAGGGGTGAGACCCAGTACTTC.

V is TRBV7-2 and J is TRBJ1-3; TRBD1 might be the D (5 bases). The CDR3 consists of 15 residues. Germline V gene data show CDR1 as SGHTA and CDR2 as FQGNSA. V gave up 2 bases and J gave up 2 bases, with 10 bases separating them. The CDR3 loop is CASSLLTGAGNTIYF. CDR3 sequence (DNA): TGTGCCAGCAGCTTATTAACGGGGGCTGGAAACACCATATATTTT.

V usage is TRBV29-1 and J usage is TRBJ2-3; possible D gene TRBD2, 6 bases. Trimming left V 2 bases short and J 2 bases short, with 14 bases between. CDR3 length: 15 amino acids. Germline assignment: CDR1 SQVTM and CDR2 ANQGSEA. The CDR3 region is CSVEREAASTDTQYF. The CDR3 DNA reads as TGCAGCGTTGAAAGGGAGGCAGCATCCACAGATACGCAGTATTTT.

This chain links TRBV6-5 with TRBJ2-1; 11 nucleotides line up with TRBD2. The germline V gene has CDR1 MNHEY and CDR2 SVGAGI. The CDR3 runs to 13 residues. The trim removed 6 bases at V and 13 bases at J, leaving 8 bases unmatched. CDR3 in DNA: TGTGCCAGCAGCATGGGACTAGCGGTAAAACAGTTCTTC. This codes for CASSMGLAVKQFF.

The chain carries TRBV11-3 and TRBJ2-3, with 13 bases that match TRBD2. V was clipped by 4 bases and J by 3 bases; unmatched bases: 10. Looked up from germline, CDR1 is SGHNT and CDR2 is YENEEA. The CDR3 spans 18 residues. CDR3 residues: CASSSSGTSGVGTDTQYF. The CDR3 region has the DNA TGTGCCAGCAGCTCGTCCGGGACTAGCGGGGTAGGAACAGATACGCAGTATTTT.